Each of the 9 T cell receptor beta chains below was sequenced from the same sample in a study of blood T cell repertoires in COVID-19. Assay: immunoSEQ multiplex PCR; the TCRdb copy retains only in-frame clones and omits some. The data contain just over 300,000 clones, roughly 90% of them singletons. The specimen sequenced was PBMCs or T cells enriched from blood (not recorded which). Receptor source: a woman aged 40 to 50 who had recovered from COVID-19.

The chain links TRBV30 to TRBJ1-5; D perhaps matches TRBD1 (5 bases). This CDR3 has 12 residues. Trimming cost V 5 bases and J 4 bases, with 9 bases left between them. Germline lookup yields CDR1 GTSNPN and CDR2 SVGIG (reference sequence). In nucleotides, the CDR3 is TGTGCCTGGGGGACTGCGAATCAGCCCCAGCATTTT. It yields the protein CAWGTANQPQHF.

This clone was counted once. CDR3 bases: TGTGCCAGCAGACTCTCTTGGGAGGGCCCCTACGAGCAGTACTTC. Translated, it gives CASRLSWEGPYEQYF. The chain uses TRBV27 and TRBJ2-7; 7 bases match TRBD2. Per the germline V gene, CDR1 is MNHEY and CDR2 is SMNVEV (reference sequence). This CDR3 comprises 15 residues. Unmatched junction bases numbered 10, after V lost 6 bases and J lost 2 bases.

The chain uses TRBV2 and TRBJ2-5; D is ambiguous. The length of the CDR3 is 14 residues. Deletions cut 4 bases from V and 3 bases from J, with 12 bases between. CDR1 is SNHLY and CDR2 is FYNNEI in the germline V gene. CDR3 nucleotide sequence: TGTGCCAGCAGTGTGTCCCGGGTTAAAGAGACCCAGTACTTC. Amino acids: CASSVSRVKETQYF.

In its sample, this clone was seen a few times. The V and J genes are TRBV27 and TRBJ2-2; weak D call: TRBD2 (5 bases). Trimming stripped 1 base from V and 0 bases from J, with 9 bases between. Germline CDR1 and CDR2: MNHEY and SMNVEV (reference sequence). This CDR3 comprises 16 residues. The CDR3 loop reads CASSLYRGTNTGELFF. CDR3 nucleotides: TGTGCCAGCAGTTTATATCGGGGTACGAACACCGGGGAGCTGTTTTTT.

V usage is TRBV28 and J usage is TRBJ1-3; unclear D gene. Germline values: CDR1 MDHEN, CDR2 SYDVKM. V gave up 6 bases and J gave up 0 bases, with 12 bases separating them. The CDR3 runs 15 residues. In nucleotides, the CDR3 is TGTGCCAGCAGCACCCCGCGGGCCTCTGGAAACACCATATATTTT. It translates to CASSTPRASGNTIYF.

This clone has more than one count but fewer than ten. This chain links TRBV6-2 or TRBV6-3 with TRBJ2-2; D is ambiguous. Trimming left V 0 bases short and J 3 bases short, with 8 bases between. Germline V gene lookup returns CDR1 MNHEY and CDR2 SVGEGT. The CDR3 is 15 amino acids. CDR3 in amino acids: CASSYSTVYTGELFF. The CDR3 region has the DNA TGTGCCAGCAGTTACTCCACAGTGTACACCGGGGAGCTGTTTTTT.

The chain joins TRBV28 to TRBJ2-1, with TRBD1 matching 12 bases. The V segment lost 5 bases and the J segment 12 bases; nucleotides outside the gene matches: 11. This CDR3 comprises 15 residues. Germline values: CDR1 MDHEN, CDR2 SYDVKM. The CDR3 bases are TGTGCCAGCAGTCAACCGGGACAGGGGGCCAGCGGGCAGTTCTTC. It translates to CASSQPGQGASGQFF.

This clone was counted once. One junction end disagrees with the germline gene, perhaps due to a read error. The V call is TRBV6-1, the J call TRBJ1-5; 11 bases are a match to TRBD1. The CDR3 is made up of 18 amino acids. Germline CDR1 reads MNHNS; CDR2 reads SASEGT. CDR3 coding DNA: TGTGCCAGCAGAGAAGGGACAGGGGGGCGGTATAGCAATCAGCCCCAGCATTTT. Translating it yields CASREGTGGRYSNQPQHF.

This clone has more than one count but fewer than ten. The chain couples TRBV5-6 to TRBJ1-1; D is perhaps TRBD1 (6 bases). Per germline, CDR1 SGHDT and CDR2 YYEEEE. There are 15 residues in the CDR3. V was cut by 1 base and J by 5 bases, with 15 bases left in between. The CDR3 DNA sequence: TGTGCCAGCAGCTTGCCGACAGGATCGGGGACTGAAGCTTTCTTT. It codes for CASSLPTGSGTEAFF.